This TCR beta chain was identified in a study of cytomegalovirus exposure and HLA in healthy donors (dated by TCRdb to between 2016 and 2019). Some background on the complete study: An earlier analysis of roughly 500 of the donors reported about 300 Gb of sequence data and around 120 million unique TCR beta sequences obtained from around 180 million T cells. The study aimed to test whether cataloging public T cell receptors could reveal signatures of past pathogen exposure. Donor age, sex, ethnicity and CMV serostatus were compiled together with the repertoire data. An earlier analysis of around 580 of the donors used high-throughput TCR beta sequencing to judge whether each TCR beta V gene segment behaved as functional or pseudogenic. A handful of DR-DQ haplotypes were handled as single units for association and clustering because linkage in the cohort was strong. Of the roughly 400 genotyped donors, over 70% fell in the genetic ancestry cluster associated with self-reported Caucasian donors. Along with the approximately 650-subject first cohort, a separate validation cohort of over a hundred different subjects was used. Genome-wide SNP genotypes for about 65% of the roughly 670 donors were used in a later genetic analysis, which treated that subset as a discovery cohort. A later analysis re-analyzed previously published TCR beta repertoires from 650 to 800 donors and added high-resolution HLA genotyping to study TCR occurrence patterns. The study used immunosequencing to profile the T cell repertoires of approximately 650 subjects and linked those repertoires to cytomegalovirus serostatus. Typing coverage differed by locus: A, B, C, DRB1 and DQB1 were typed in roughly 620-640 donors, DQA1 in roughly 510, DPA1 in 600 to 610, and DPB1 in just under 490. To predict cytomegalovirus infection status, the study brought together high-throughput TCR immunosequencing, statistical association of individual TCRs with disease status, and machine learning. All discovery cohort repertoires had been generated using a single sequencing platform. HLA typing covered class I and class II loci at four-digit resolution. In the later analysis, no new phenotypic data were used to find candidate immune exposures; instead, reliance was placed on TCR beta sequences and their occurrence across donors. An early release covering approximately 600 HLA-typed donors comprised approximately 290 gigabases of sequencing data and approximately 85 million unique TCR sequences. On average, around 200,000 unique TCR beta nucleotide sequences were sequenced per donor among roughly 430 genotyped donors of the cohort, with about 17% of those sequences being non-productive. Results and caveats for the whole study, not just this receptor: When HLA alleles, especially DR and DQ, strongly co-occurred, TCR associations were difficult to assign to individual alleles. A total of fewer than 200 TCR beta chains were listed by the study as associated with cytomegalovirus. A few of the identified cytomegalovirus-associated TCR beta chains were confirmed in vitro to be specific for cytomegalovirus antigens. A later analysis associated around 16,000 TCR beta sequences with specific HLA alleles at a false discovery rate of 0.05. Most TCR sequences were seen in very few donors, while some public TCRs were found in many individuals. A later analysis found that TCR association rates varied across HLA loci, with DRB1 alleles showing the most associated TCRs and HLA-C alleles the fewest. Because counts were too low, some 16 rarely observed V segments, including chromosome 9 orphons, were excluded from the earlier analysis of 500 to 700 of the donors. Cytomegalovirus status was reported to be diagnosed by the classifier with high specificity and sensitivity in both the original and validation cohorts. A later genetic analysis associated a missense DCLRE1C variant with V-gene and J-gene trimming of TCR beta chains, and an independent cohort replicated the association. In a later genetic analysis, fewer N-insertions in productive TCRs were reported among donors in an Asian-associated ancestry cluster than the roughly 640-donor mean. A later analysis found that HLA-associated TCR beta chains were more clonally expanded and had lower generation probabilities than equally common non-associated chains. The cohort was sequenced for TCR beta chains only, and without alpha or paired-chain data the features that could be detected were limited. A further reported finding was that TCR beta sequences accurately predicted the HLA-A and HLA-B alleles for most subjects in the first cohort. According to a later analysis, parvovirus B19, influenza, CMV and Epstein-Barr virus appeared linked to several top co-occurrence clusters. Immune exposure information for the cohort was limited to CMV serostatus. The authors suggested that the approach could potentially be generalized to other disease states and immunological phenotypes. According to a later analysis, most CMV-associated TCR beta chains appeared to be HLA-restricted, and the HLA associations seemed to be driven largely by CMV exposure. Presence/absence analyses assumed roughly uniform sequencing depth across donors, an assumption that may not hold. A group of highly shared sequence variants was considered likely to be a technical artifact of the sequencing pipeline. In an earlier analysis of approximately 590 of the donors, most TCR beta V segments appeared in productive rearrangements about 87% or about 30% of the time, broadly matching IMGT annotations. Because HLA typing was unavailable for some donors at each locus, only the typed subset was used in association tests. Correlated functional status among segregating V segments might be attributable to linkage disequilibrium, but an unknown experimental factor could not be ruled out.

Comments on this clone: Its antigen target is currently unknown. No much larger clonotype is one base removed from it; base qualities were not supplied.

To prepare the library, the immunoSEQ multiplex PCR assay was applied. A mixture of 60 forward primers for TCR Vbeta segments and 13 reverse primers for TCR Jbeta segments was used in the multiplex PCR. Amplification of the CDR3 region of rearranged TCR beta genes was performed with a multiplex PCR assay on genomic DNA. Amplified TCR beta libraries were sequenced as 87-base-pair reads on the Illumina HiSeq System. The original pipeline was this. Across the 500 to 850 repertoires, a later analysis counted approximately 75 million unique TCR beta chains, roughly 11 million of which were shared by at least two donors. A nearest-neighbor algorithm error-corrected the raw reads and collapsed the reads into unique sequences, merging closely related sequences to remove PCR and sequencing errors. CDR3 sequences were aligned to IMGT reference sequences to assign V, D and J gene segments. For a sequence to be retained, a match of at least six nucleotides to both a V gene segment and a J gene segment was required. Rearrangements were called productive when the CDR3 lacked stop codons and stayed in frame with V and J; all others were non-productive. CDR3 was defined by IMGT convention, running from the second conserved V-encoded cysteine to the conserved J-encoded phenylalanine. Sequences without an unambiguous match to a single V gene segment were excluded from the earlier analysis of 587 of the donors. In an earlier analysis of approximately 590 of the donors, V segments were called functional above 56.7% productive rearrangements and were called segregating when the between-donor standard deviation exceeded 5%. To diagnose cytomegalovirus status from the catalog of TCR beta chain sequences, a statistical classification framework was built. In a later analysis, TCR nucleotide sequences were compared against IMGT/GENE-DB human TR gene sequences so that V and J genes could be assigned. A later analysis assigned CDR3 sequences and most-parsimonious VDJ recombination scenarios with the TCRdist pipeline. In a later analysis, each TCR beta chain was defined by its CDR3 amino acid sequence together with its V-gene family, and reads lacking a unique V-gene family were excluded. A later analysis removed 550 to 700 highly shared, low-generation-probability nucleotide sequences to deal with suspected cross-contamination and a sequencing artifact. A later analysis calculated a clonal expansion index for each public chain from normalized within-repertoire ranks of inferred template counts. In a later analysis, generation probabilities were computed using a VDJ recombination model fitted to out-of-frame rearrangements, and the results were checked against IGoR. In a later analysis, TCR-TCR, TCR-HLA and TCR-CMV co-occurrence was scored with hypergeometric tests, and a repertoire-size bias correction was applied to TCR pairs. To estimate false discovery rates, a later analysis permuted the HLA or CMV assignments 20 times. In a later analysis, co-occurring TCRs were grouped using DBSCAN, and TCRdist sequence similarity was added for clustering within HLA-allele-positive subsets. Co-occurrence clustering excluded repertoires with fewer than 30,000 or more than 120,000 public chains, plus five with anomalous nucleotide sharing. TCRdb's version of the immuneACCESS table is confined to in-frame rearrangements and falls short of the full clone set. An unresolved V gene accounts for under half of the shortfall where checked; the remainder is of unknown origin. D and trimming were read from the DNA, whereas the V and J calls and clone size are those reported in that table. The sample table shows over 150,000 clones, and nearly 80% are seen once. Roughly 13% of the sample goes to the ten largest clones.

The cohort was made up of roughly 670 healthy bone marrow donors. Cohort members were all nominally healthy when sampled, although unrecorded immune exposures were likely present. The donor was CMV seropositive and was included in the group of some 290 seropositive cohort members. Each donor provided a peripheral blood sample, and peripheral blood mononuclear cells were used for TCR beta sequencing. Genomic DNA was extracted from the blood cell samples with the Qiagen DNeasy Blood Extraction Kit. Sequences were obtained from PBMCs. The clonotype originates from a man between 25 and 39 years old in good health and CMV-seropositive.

The DNA is as follows: TGTGCCTGGAGGACAGTCAACGTCTATAATTCACCCCTCCACTTT. It translates to CAWRTVNVYNSPLHF. Rearrangement joined TRBV30 to TRBJ1-6; D gene: possibly TRBD1, on 5 matching bases. Trimming costs V 3 bases and J 3 bases, and their ends lie 12 bases apart. CDR3 length: 15 amino acids, cysteine to phenylalanine. Left in the record is the CDR3 DNA by itself, 45 bases read in frame from the first base. CDR1 and CDR2 are read off the germline V gene (reference sequence) as GTSNPN and SVGIG.